This T cell receptor beta chain was profiled in a study of cytomegalovirus exposure and HLA in healthy donors (dated by TCRdb to 2015 to 2018). Turning to the overall study: In an earlier analysis of some 610 of the donors, around 290 Gb of sequence data and 100 million or so unique TCR beta sequences from 180 million or so T cells were reported. Class I and class II HLA loci were covered by the typing at four-digit resolution. Roughly 300 gigabases of sequencing data and roughly 90 million unique TCR sequences were included in an early release covering several hundred HLA-typed donors. In addition to the first cohort of 666 subjects, a separate validation cohort of approximately 130 different subjects was used. Four or five DR-DQ haplotypes were handled as single units for association and clustering because linkage in the cohort was strong. An earlier analysis of 587 of the donors used high-throughput TCR beta sequencing to judge whether each TCR beta V gene segment behaved as functional or pseudogenic. Every repertoire in the discovery cohort had been generated on one and the same sequencing platform. The number of typed donors differed by locus: about 629-640 for A, B, C, DRB1 and DQB1; approximately 530 for DQA1; roughly 600 for DPA1; and about 470 for DPB1. The later analysis used no new phenotypic data to find candidate immune exposures, relying instead on TCR beta sequences and their occurrence across donors. A later analysis re-analyzed previously published TCR beta repertoires from approximately 700 donors and added high-resolution HLA genotyping to study TCR occurrence patterns. The study aimed to test whether signatures of past pathogen exposure could be identified by cataloging public T cell receptors. The study used immunosequencing to profile the T cell repertoires of about 670 subjects and linked those repertoires to cytomegalovirus serostatus. To predict cytomegalovirus infection status, the study combined high-throughput TCR immunosequencing, statistical association of individual TCRs with disease status, and machine learning. A later genetic analysis used genome-wide SNP genotypes for about 60% of the 666 donors, treating that subset as a discovery cohort. Across 300 to 500 genotyped donors of the cohort, an average of about 240,000 unique TCR beta nucleotide sequences per donor were sequenced, and approximately 17% of those sequences were non-productive. Donor age, sex, ethnicity and CMV serostatus were compiled together with the repertoire data. Among the roughly 400 genotyped donors, more than 70% belonged to the genetic ancestry cluster associated with self-reported Caucasian donors. Overall study outcomes, separate from this receptor: The sequencing pipeline was judged likely to have produced a cluster of highly shared sequence variants as a technical artifact. Roughly uniform sequencing depth across donors was assumed in presence/absence analyses, although this assumption may not hold. In a later analysis, the rate of TCR association differed among HLA loci, with DRB1 alleles having the most associated TCRs and HLA-C alleles having the fewest. CMV serostatus was the only immune exposure information available for the cohort. The cohort was sequenced for TCR beta chains only, and without alpha or paired-chain data the features that could be detected were limited. Linkage disequilibrium might explain the correlated functional status among segregating V segments, but an unknown experimental factor could not be ruled out. Cytomegalovirus status was reported to be diagnosed by the classifier with high specificity and sensitivity in both the original and validation cohorts. In the study, some 160 TCR beta chains were listed as associated with cytomegalovirus. In an earlier analysis of some 640 of the donors, most TCR beta V segments were observed in productive rearrangements about 87% or about 30% of the time, broadly matching IMGT annotations. The 87-base-pair reads could not distinguish some IMGT-functional V segments, including TRBV6-2 and TRBV6-3, so those segments were excluded. Compared with the approximately 600-donor mean, donors in an Asian-associated ancestry cluster had fewer N-insertions in productive TCRs, according to a later genetic analysis. A further reported finding was that TCR beta sequences accurately predicted the HLA-A and HLA-B alleles for most subjects in the first cohort. A later analysis found that most CMV-associated TCR beta chains appeared HLA-restricted, with HLA associations seemingly driven largely by CMV exposure. In a later analysis, HLA-associated TCR beta chains showed more clonal expansion and lower generation probabilities than non-associated chains that were equally common. It was suggested by the authors that the approach could potentially be generalized to other disease states and immunological phenotypes. Because HLA typing was unavailable for some donors at each locus, only the typed subset was used in association tests. The earlier analysis of approximately 540 of the donors excluded roughly 16 rarely observed V segments, including chromosome 9 orphons, because counts were too low. A later genetic analysis associated a missense DCLRE1C variant with V-gene and J-gene trimming of TCR beta chains, and an independent cohort replicated the association. In a later analysis, 15,000 to 20,000 TCR beta sequences were associated with specific HLA alleles at a false discovery rate of 0.05. When HLA alleles, especially DR and DQ, strongly co-occurred, attributing TCR associations to individual alleles was difficult. Several of the top co-occurrence clusters appeared to be linked to parvovirus B19, influenza, CMV and Epstein-Barr virus, according to a later analysis. Three of the identified cytomegalovirus-associated TCR beta chains were confirmed in vitro to be specific for cytomegalovirus antigens. Most TCR sequences were observed very rarely across donors, whereas some public TCRs were present in many individuals.

The cohort consisted of hundreds of healthy bone marrow donors. Cohort members were all nominally healthy when sampled, although unrecorded immune exposures were likely present. The donor was CMV seronegative and was included in the group of several hundred seronegative cohort members. A peripheral blood sample was collected from each donor, and TCR beta sequencing was performed on peripheral blood mononuclear cells. Genomic DNA was extracted from the blood cell samples with the Qiagen DNeasy Blood Extraction Kit. A word on this clone: This receptor's antigen is unknown. No base quality values were provided; no much bigger clone lies one nucleotide off.

V trim: 1 base; J trim: 8 bases; unmatched bases: 7. From the cysteine up to the phenylalanine, the CDR3 has a length of 15 residues. CDR3 DNA is the only sequence kept; it has 45 bases, read in frame from the first base. CDR1 is given as SEHNR and CDR2 as FQNEAQ, both from the germline V gene (reference sequence). The receptor library was made with the immunoSEQ multiplex PCR assay. For the multiplex PCR, a mixture combining 60 forward primers for TCR Vbeta segments and 13 reverse primers for TCR Jbeta segments was used. A multiplex PCR assay on genomic DNA amplified the CDR3 region of rearranged TCR beta genes. The amplified TCR beta libraries were sequenced on the Illumina HiSeq System as 87-base-pair reads. The paper's data handling went like this. A later analysis tallied approximately 87 million unique TCR beta chains across the 666 repertoires, and approximately 12 million of those chains were shared by two or more donors. Raw reads were error-corrected and collapsed into unique sequences with a nearest-neighbor algorithm that merged closely related sequences to remove PCR and sequencing errors. Alignment of CDR3 sequences to IMGT reference sequences was used to assign V, D and J gene segments. For a sequence to be retained, a match of at least six nucleotides was required to both a V gene segment and a J gene segment. A rearrangement counted as productive if the CDR3 had no stop codons and remained in frame with V and J, and every other rearrangement counted as non-productive. Following IMGT convention, CDR3 was defined as the stretch from the second conserved V-encoded cysteine to the conserved J-encoded phenylalanine. The earlier analysis of about 530 of the donors excluded any sequence lacking an unambiguous match to a single V gene segment. In an earlier analysis of roughly 600 of the donors, a V segment was called functional when productive rearrangements were above 56.7%, and segregating when the standard deviation between donors exceeded 5%. A statistical classification framework was built for diagnosing cytomegalovirus status from the catalog of TCR beta chain sequences. V and J gene assignment, in a later analysis, came from comparing TCR nucleotide sequences with IMGT/GENE-DB human TR gene sequences. In a later analysis, CDR3 sequences and most-parsimonious VDJ recombination scenarios were assigned using the TCRdist pipeline. A later analysis defined each TCR beta chain by its CDR3 amino acid sequence plus V-gene family, and excluded reads lacking a unique V-gene family. As a way to deal with suspected cross-contamination and a sequencing artifact, a later analysis dropped roughly 600 nucleotide sequences that were highly shared and had low generation probability. For each public chain, a later analysis derived a clonal expansion index from normalized ranks of inferred template counts within each repertoire. A later analysis computed generation probabilities with a VDJ recombination model fitted to out-of-frame rearrangements, and checked the results against IGoR. A later analysis scored TCR-TCR, TCR-HLA and TCR-CMV co-occurrence with hypergeometric tests, applying a repertoire-size bias correction to TCR pairs. To estimate false discovery rates, a later analysis permuted the HLA or CMV assignments 20 times. In a later analysis, co-occurring TCRs were grouped using DBSCAN, with TCRdist sequence similarity added in when clustering inside HLA-allele-positive subsets. For co-occurrence clustering, repertoires with fewer than 30,000 or more than 120,000 public chains were excluded, along with about five repertoires with anomalous nucleotide sharing. Drawn from immuneACCESS, this table holds only the in-frame rearrangements with V and J called that TCRdb kept. Clones are partly lost; checked studies trace under half to an unresolved V gene and leave the rest unexplained. The DNA gave D and trimming, while V, J and clone size come from that table. Within this sample are some 200,000 clones, with roughly four fifths of them counted one time only. The top ten clones comprise about 2.6% of the sample.

The V and J segments used are TRBV7-9 and TRBJ2-1; 8 central bases correspond to TRBD2. The source is a woman in her thirties or forties in good health and CMV-seronegative. Source material: PBMCs. CDR3 sequence: CASSLGSGANDEQFF. The sequence in DNA is TGTGCCAGCAGCTTAGGTAGCGGGGCCAACGATGAGCAGTTCTTC.